Below, 15 T cell receptor beta chains from the same sample are listed, as sequenced in a study of CD8 T cells in Susac syndrome. Reverse transcription of about 0.45 to 1 ug RNA was carried out with random hexamers. TCRdb fed the immunoSEQ multiplex PCR reads into MiXCR, producing one record per CDR3 protein. This table holds 85,000 to 130,000 distinct CDR3 sequences, roughly 94% found once. Material: CD8+ T cells from PBMCs. These receptors were obtained from a human donor with Susac syndrome.

The J gene is TRBJ1-2, the V gene TRBV6-1; D not resolved. CDR3 length: 16 residues. V lost 8 bases, J lost 3 bases, and 22 bases lay in between. The V gene's germline CDR1 is MNHNS and CDR2 SASEGT. The CDR3 spells CASYPTPFRPYYGYTF. CDR3 sequence (DNA): TGTGCCAGCTACCCGACGCCGTTTAGACCCTACTATGGCTACACCTTC.

The V gene is TRBV5-1, the J gene TRBJ2-5, with D perhaps being TRBD1 or TRBD2 (6 bases each). CDR1 and CDR2 from the germline V gene are SGHRS and YFSETQ. The CDR3 has 16 residues. The germline V and J ends were trimmed by 1 base and 3 bases, with 16 bases remaining between them. The chain's CDR3 is CASSLIKGGPEETQYF. CDR3 DNA sequence: TGCGCCAGCAGCTTGATTAAGGGGGGTCCCGAAGAGACCCAGTACTTC.

The V call is TRBV9, the J call TRBJ1-1, with D possibly being TRBD1 (6 bases). The ends were cut back, 0 bases at V and 5 bases at J, with 14 bases in the middle. The CDR3 is 15 residues long. Looked up from germline, CDR1 is SGDLS and CDR2 is YYNGEE. The CDR3 bases are TGTGCCAGCAGCGTAGAGGGGGGCGATCCGACTGAAGCTTTCTTT. Protein: CASSVEGGDPTEAFF.

V and J are TRBV6-5 and TRBJ2-5; maybe TRBD2 (7 bases). Per the germline V gene, CDR1 is MNHEY and CDR2 is SVGAGI. This CDR3 is built from 14 residues. The V end was cut by 4 bases, the J end by 2 bases, with 11 bases between. CDR3 in amino acids: CASSWGGPQETQYF. CDR3 DNA: TGTGCCAGCAGTTGGGGGGGGCCTCAAGAGACCCAGTACTTC.

The V call is TRBV13, the J call TRBJ2-3; 10 bases line up with TRBD2. The CDR3 spans 12 residues. CDR1 and CDR2 from the germline V gene are PRHDT and FYEKMQ (reference sequence). The junction had 1 base not matched to a gene; V was cut back by 10 bases and J by 3 bases. The CDR3, as DNA: TGTGCCACGGGACTAGCGACAGATACGCAGTATTTT. Translation: CATGLATDTQYF.

V and J are TRBV20-1 and TRBJ2-5, with 7 bases identical to TRBD1. Germline lookup yields CDR1 DFQATT and CDR2 SNEGSKA (reference sequence). V trimming: 2 bases; J trimming: 3 bases; junction bases outside the gene matches: 3. This CDR3 is 13 amino acids long. The DNA of the CDR3 is TGCAGTGCTAGAACCGGGACAGAAGAGACCCAGTACTTC. This sequence encodes CSARTGTEETQYF.

The gene calls are TRBV19 and TRBJ2-1; perhaps TRBD2 as D (6 bases). Germline V gene lookup returns CDR1 LNHDA and CDR2 SQIVND (reference sequence). V lost 4 bases to trimming and J lost 7 bases, with 8 bases between them. The CDR3 is made up of 12 amino acids. CDR3 residues: CASSTGRNEQFF. The CDR3 DNA reads as TGTGCCAGTAGTACAGGGAGGAATGAGCAGTTCTTC. Supplemented by reference TRBV19 and TRBJ2-1, the full variable domain reads DGGITQSPKYLFRKEGQNVTLSCEQNLNHDAMYWYRQDPGQGLRLIYYSQIVNDFQKGDIAEGYSVSREKKESFPLTVTSAQKNPTAFYLCASSTGRNEQFFGPGTRLTVL.

This chain uses TRBV5-6 with TRBJ1-2, with D perhaps TRBD1 (5 bases). The CDR3 length is 14 residues. Germline loops: CDR1 SGHDT, CDR2 YYEEEE. V was trimmed by 0 bases and J by 8 bases, leaving 14 bases between them. The CDR3 DNA is TGTGCCAGCAGCTTGGCCGCAGGGCCTGGAGGCTACACCTTC. As protein: CASSLAAGPGGYTF.

CDR3 coding DNA: TGTGCCAGTACGGGGGAAGCTAACTATGGCTACACCTTC. Its translation: CASTGEANYGYTF. The rearrangement joins TRBV19 to TRBJ1-2; D might be TRBD1 (5 bases). This CDR3 is built from 13 residues. Trimming removed 7 bases at V and 0 bases at J, with 9 bases between. Germline CDR1 is LNHDA and CDR2 is SQIVND (reference sequence).

The CDR3 DNA reads as TGTGCCACCAGTGATTTTATGGGACTAGTTCCGCAGTTCTTC. It specifies CATSDFMGLVPQFF. The chain is built from TRBV24-1 and TRBJ2-1; TRBD2 matches 8 bases. Germline V gene data show CDR1 as KGHDR and CDR2 as SFDVKD. V was pared by 1 base and J by 12 bases, with 7 bases of the junction left unmatched. The CDR3 sequence is 14 residues long.

The J gene is TRBJ2-7, the V gene TRBV12-3 or TRBV12-4, with D uncertain. The CDR3 contains 14 residues. V lost 5 bases to trimming and J lost 2 bases, with 13 bases between them. The CDR3 spells CASSLEDGAYEQYF. The CDR3 DNA reads as TGTGCCAGCAGTCTTGAGGACGGAGCCTACGAGCAGTACTTC.

CDR3 bases: TGTGCCAGCAGCGCCCGGGACAGCTCGGGCACTGAAGCTTTCTTT. As protein: CASSARDSSGTEAFF. The chain has TRBV9 and TRBJ1-1; 7 bases line up with TRBD1. There are 15 residues in the CDR3. Germline lookup yields CDR1 SGDLS and CDR2 YYNGEE. V shed 3 bases, J shed 4 bases, and the junction held 9 bases outside the gene matches.

The chain links TRBV28 to TRBJ2-5; 10 bases line up with TRBD2. Germline CDR1 MDHEN, CDR2 SYDVKM. CDR3 length: 16 residues. V was clipped by 4 bases and J by 2 bases; unmatched bases: 7. The CDR3 region is CASSSLAGESQETQYF. The CDR3 DNA is TGTGCCAGCAGTTCTCTAGCGGGGGAATCTCAAGAGACCCAGTACTTC.

The chain recombines TRBV20-1 with TRBJ2-1, with 10 bases lining up with TRBD2. Germline assignment: CDR1 DFQATT and CDR2 SNEGSKA (reference sequence). The junction had 8 bases not matched to a gene; V was cut back by 0 bases and J by 9 bases. The CDR3 has 15 amino acids. Here the CDR3 DNA reads TGCAGTGCTAGAGATACAGCGGGGGGGCCAGTTGAGCAGTTCTTC. Translating it yields CSARDTAGGPVEQFF.

The rearrangement joins TRBV7-9 to TRBJ2-1; D is unresolved. From germline, CDR1 is SEHNR and CDR2 FQNEAQ (reference sequence). CDR3 length equals 13 residues. V dropped 4 bases and J dropped 2 bases, with 6 bases sitting between them. CDR3 coding DNA: TGTGCCAGCAGCTACAGTACCTACAATGAGCAGTTCTTC. This codes for CASSYSTYNEQFF.